This is a list of T cell receptor beta chains from one sample in a study of Ad26.COV2.S vaccination and SARS-CoV-2 variants. TCRdb's copy holds only in-frame clones and misses some; the assay was immunoSEQ multiplex PCR. Of 380,000 or so clones listed, around 82% are singletons. The sample consisted of peripheral blood, taken in a trial of Ad26.COV2.S vaccine versus placebo. The receptors stem from a person between 18 and 59 years old who received the Ad26.COV2.S COVID-19 vaccine or a placebo. CDR3s include the opening cysteine and the closing phenylalanine or tryptophan. D genes are given only for firm matches. Some rows mark clone size as missing; the rest say once, few, many or name a class of expanded clone.

V: TRBV5-6; J: TRBJ2-1; D: NA; size: NA; DNA: TGTGCCAGCAGCCCGGGACTCCGGCAGTATGAGCAGTTCTTC; CDR3: CASSPGLRQYEQFF
V: TRBV5-1; J: TRBJ1-1; D: TRBD1; size: once; DNA: TGCGCCAGCAGCCCAACCGGGACAGGGGACACTGAAGCTTTCTTT; CDR3: CASSPTGTGDTEAFF
V: TRBV7-2; J: TRBJ1-6; D: NA; size: NA; DNA: TGTGCCAGCAGGCCGGGTACGCGTAATTCACCCCTCCACTTT; CDR3: CASRPGTRNSPLHF
V: TRBV6-1; J: TRBJ2-3; D: TRBD1; size: NA; DNA: TGTGCCAGCAGTGCGGGCGGACAGGGCCTGGTAGTTGATACGCAGTATTTT; CDR3: CASSAGGQGLVVDTQYF
V: TRBV7-3; J: TRBJ1-1; D: NA; size: NA; DNA: TGTGCCAGCAGCTTGTCTCCAGCGAACACTGAAGCTTTCTTT; CDR3: CASSLSPANTEAFF
V: TRBV6-5; J: TRBJ1-5; D: NA; size: few; DNA: TGTGCCACCTCCCAGGGGCATCAGCCCCAGCATTTT; CDR3: CATSQGHQPQHF
V: TRBV4-1; J: TRBJ1-1; D: NA; size: NA; DNA: TGCGCCAGCAGCCAAGTTCACCCAGGGAACACTGAAGCTTTCTTT; CDR3: CASSQVHPGNTEAFF
V: TRBV7-7; J: TRBJ1-1; D: NA; size: NA; DNA: TGTGCCAGCAGCTTAGCGTACAGGGTGAACACTGAAGCTTTCTTT; CDR3: CASSLAYRVNTEAFF
V: TRBV6-4; J: TRBJ2-1; D: NA; size: once; DNA: TGTGCCAGCAGTCGTGAGGGTCGGAATGAGCAGTTCTTC; CDR3: CASSREGRNEQFF
V: TRBV28; J: TRBJ1-6; D: NA; size: NA; DNA: TGTGCCAGCAGTCTAACTGGTGAGAATTCACCCCTCCACTTT; CDR3: CASSLTGENSPLHF
V: TRBV5-4; J: TRBJ2-1; D: TRBD2; size: once; DNA: TGTGCCAGCAGCTCTCCTAGCGGTGTCTCCTACAATGAGCAGTTCTTC; CDR3: CASSSPSGVSYNEQFF
V: TRBV19; J: TRBJ2-1; D: TRBD2; size: once; DNA: TGTGCCAGTAGTATCGGACTAGCGGGAGGGAATGAGCAGTTCTTC; CDR3: CASSIGLAGGNEQFF
V: TRBV18; J: TRBJ1-1; D: TRBD1; size: NA; DNA: TGTGCCAGCTCACAACACCCGGGAGGACAGGTCGAAGCTTTCTTT; CDR3: CASSQHPGGQVEAFF
V: TRBV7-2; J: TRBJ2-7; D: TRBD2; size: NA; DNA: TGTGCCAGCAGCTTAGCTGCTAGCGGCTACGAGCAGTACTTC; CDR3: CASSLAASGYEQYF
V: TRBV27; J: TRBJ1-5; D: NA; size: NA; DNA: TGTGCCAGCAGTGCGGGTCGGGGGGGACCTTATAGCAATCAGCCCCAGCATTTT; CDR3: CASSAGRGGPYSNQPQHF
V: TRBV15; J: TRBJ2-2; D: TRBD2; size: once; DNA: TGTGCCACCAGCAACGGACTAGCGGGTAACACCGGGGAGCTGTTTTTT; CDR3: CATSNGLAGNTGELFF
V: TRBV7-6; J: TRBJ1-5; D: NA; size: NA; DNA: TGTGCCAGCAGTCGCGAGGGTCAGCCCCAGCATTTT; CDR3: CASSREGQPQHF
V: TRBV5-1; J: TRBJ1-1; D: NA; size: NA; DNA: TGCGCCAGCAGCTTCTACCCGGGACAAAACCGGAACACTGAAGCTTTCTTT; CDR3: CASSFYPGQNRNTEAFF
V: TRBV9; J: TRBJ2-5; D: TRBD2; size: NA; DNA: TGTGCCAGCAGCGCAGCCTTAAGCGGGATAGTCGAGACCCAGTACTTC; CDR3: CASSAALSGIVETQYF
V: TRBV13; J: TRBJ2-2; D: NA; size: NA; DNA: TGTGCCAGCAGCTTCTTCACCGGGACCTCGAACACCGGGGAGCTGTTTTTT; CDR3: CASSFFTGTSNTGELFF
V: TRBV7-9; J: TRBJ1-2; D: NA; size: NA; DNA: TGTGCCAGCGAAACGGGTAGTGACAGGAACTATGGCTACACCTTC; CDR3: CASETGSDRNYGYTF
V: TRBV27; J: TRBJ1-4; D: TRBD1; size: few; DNA: TGTGCCAGCAGTCCTCCGGACAGGGGGCGCGATGAAAAACTGTTTTTT; CDR3: CASSPPDRGRDEKLFF
V: TRBV7-7; J: TRBJ1-3; D: NA; size: NA; DNA: TGTGCCAGCAGCTTAGAATGGGGCGGCTCTGGAAACACCATATATTTT; CDR3: CASSLEWGGSGNTIYF
V: TRBV29-1; J: TRBJ2-1; D: NA; size: NA; DNA: TGCAGCGTTGAAGATCATAGGGGGAGCTCCTACAATGAGCAGTTCTTC; CDR3: CSVEDHRGSSYNEQFF
V: TRBV19; J: TRBJ1-6; D: TRBD1; size: few; DNA: TGTGCCAGTAGCAGCGACAGGGAAGGACCACCCCTCCACTTT; CDR3: CASSSDREGPPLHF
V: TRBV6-5; J: TRBJ1-6; D: TRBD1; size: NA; DNA: TGTGCCAGCGGAAAGCAGGACAGGAATTCACCCCTCCACTTT; CDR3: CASGKQDRNSPLHF
V: TRBV6-4; J: TRBJ2-1; D: NA; size: once; DNA: TGTGCCAGCAGTCCCCGCAGCGGCTTGGGTAATGAGCAGTTCTTC; CDR3: CASSPRSGLGNEQFF
V: TRBV7-9; J: TRBJ2-2; D: TRBD1; size: NA; DNA: TGTGCCAGCAGCGCAGGGACAGGGGCCGGGGAGCTGTTTTTT; CDR3: CASSAGTGAGELFF
V: TRBV7-9; J: TRBJ2-7; D: TRBD2; size: once; DNA: TGTGCCAGCAGCTTATCTGCGGGAGGGCCACCCGAGCAGTACTTC; CDR3: CASSLSAGGPPEQYF
V: TRBV7-9; J: TRBJ2-7; D: TRBD1; size: NA; DNA: TGTGCCAGCAGCTTTGTGTTAAGGACAGGGGACTACGAGCAGTACTTC; CDR3: CASSFVLRTGDYEQYF
V: TRBV5-1; J: TRBJ1-6; D: NA; size: few; DNA: TGCGCCAGCAGCTTGCAAGCGAATTCACCCCTCCACTTT; CDR3: CASSLQANSPLHF
V: TRBV5-1; J: TRBJ1-6; D: NA; size: NA; DNA: TGCGCCAGCAGCTTGGAGTATGGGGACGGGCAGAATTCACCCCTCCACTTT; CDR3: CASSLEYGDGQNSPLHF
V: TRBV27; J: TRBJ2-1; D: TRBD2; size: NA; DNA: TGTGCCAGCAGTTTCACGACTAGCGCCAATGAGCAGTTCTTC; CDR3: CASSFTTSANEQFF
V: TRBV3-1/TRBV3-2; J: TRBJ2-4; D: TRBD2; size: few; DNA: TGTGCCAGCAGCCAACCTGGACCGGGGGGGATTCAGTACTTC; CDR3: CASSQPGPGGIQYF
V: TRBV6-5; J: TRBJ1-2; D: NA; size: NA; DNA: TGTGCCAGCAGGACGCATACTGGACGCTGGGGGGGCTACACCTTC; CDR3: CASRTHTGRWGGYTF
V: TRBV11-3; J: TRBJ2-2; D: NA; size: few; DNA: TGTGCCAGCAGCTTTTTTACCGGGGAGCTGTTTTTT; CDR3: CASSFFTGELFF
V: TRBV19; J: TRBJ1-3; D: NA; size: NA; DNA: TGTGCCAGTCAAGGGGTATCTGGAAACACCATATATTTT; CDR3: CASQGVSGNTIYF
V: TRBV6-6; J: TRBJ2-3; D: NA; size: NA; DNA: TGTGCCAGCAGTTATCGCCCCTTACTAAGCACAGATACGCAGTATTTT; CDR3: CASSYRPLLSTDTQYF
V: TRBV7-9; J: TRBJ2-3; D: TRBD2; size: NA; DNA: TGTGCCAGCAGCTTAGGACTAGCGGACCCAGATACGCAGTATTTT; CDR3: CASSLGLADPDTQYF
V: TRBV12-5; J: TRBJ1-2; D: TRBD1; size: NA; DNA: TGTGCTAGTGGTCCCTCGCAGGGGGTCTATGGCTACACCTTC; CDR3: CASGPSQGVYGYTF
V: TRBV7-9; J: TRBJ1-1; D: NA; size: few; DNA: TGTGCCAGCAGCTTACCAACCCATTTCACTGAAGCTTTCTTT; CDR3: CASSLPTHFTEAFF
V: TRBV6-4; J: TRBJ2-1; D: TRBD2; size: many; DNA: TGTGCCAGCAGTGACGGGCTAGCGGGAGGGAATGAGCAGTTCTTC; CDR3: CASSDGLAGGNEQFF